The source of this T cell receptor beta chain is a study of Graves' ophthalmopathy and Graves' hyperthyroidism. The study, taken as a whole, reports: Most expanded clonotypes from thyroid (those above 0.001 frequency) were also found in blood.

V was clipped by 0 bases and J by 2 bases, with 5 bases between them. The germline V gene encodes CDR1 LGHNA and CDR2 YNFKEQ. This CDR3 has 13 amino acids. Ages of hyperthyroidism patients ran from 18 to 65, and their diagnoses were new, under 2 months' duration. About this clonotype itself: The antigen is unknown.

TCR beta CDR3 amplification used RNA transcripts. The authors performed first-round RT-PCR with HTBI primers and then a second-round multiplex PCR. From the multiplex PCR reads, TCRdb called clonotypes with MiXCR, one entry per CDR3 protein. The sample has 400,000 to 450,000 distinct CDR3 sequences, roughly 21% seen once. The material sequenced was peripheral blood. The TCR was taken from a woman aged 18-35 years with stable Graves' hyperthyroidism. The chain carries TRBV4-2 and TRBJ2-7; D not certain. The CDR3 DNA is TGTGCCAGCAGCCAAGAAGGGCCCTACGAGCAGTACTTC. Translating gives CASSQEGPYEQYF.